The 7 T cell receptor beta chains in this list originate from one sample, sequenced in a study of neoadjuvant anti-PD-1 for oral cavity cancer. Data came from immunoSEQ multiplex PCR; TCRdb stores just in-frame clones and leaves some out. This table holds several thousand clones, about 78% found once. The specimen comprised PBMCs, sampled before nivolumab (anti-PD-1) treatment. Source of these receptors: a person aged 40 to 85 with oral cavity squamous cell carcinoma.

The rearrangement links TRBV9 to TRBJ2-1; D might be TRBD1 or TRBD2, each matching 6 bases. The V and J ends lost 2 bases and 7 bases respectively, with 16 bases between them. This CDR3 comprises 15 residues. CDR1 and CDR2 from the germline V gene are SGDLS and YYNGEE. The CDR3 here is CASSVGRRGWNEQFF. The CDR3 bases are TGTGCCAGCAGCGTCGGCCGGAGGGGGTGGAATGAGCAGTTCTTC. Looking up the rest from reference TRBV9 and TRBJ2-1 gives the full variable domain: DSGVTQTPKHLITATGQRVTLRCSPRSGDLSVYWYQQSLDQGLQFLIQYYNGEERAKGNILERFSAQQFPDLHSELNLSSLELGDSALYFCASSVGRRGWNEQFFGPGTRLTVL.

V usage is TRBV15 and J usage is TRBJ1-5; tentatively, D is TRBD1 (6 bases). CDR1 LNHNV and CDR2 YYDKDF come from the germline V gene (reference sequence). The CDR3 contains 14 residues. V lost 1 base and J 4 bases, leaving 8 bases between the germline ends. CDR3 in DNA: TGTGCCACCAGCAGAGGGACAGAGAATCAGCCCCAGCATTTT. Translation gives CATSRGTENQPQHF.

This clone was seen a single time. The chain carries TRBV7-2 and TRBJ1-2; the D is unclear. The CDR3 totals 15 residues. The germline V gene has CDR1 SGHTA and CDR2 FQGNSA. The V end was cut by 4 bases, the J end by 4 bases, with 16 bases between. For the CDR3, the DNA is TGTGCCAGCAGCTCGGTTCTCCCCGACCCCTATGGCTACACCTTC. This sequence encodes CASSSVLPDPYGYTF.

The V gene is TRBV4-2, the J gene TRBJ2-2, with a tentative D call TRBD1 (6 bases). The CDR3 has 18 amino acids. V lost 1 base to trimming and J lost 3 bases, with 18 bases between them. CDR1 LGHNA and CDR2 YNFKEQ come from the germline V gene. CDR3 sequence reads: CASSQGPLGAWDTGELFF. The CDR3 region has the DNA TGTGCCAGCAGCCAAGGGCCTCTGGGGGCATGGGACACCGGGGAGCTGTTTTTT.

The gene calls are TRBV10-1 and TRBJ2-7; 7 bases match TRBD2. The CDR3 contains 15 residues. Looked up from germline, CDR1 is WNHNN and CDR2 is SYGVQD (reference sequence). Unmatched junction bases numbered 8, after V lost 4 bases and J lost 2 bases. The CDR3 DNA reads TGCGCCAGCAGTGCGGGAGGAGCCTCTACCTACGAGCAGTACTTC. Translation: CASSAGGASTYEQYF.

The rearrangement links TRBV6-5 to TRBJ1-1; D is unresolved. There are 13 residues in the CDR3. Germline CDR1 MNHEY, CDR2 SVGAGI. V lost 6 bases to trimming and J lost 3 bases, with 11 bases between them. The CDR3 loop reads CASSAREYTEAFF. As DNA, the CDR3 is TGTGCCAGCAGCGCGAGGGAATACACTGAAGCTTTCTTT.

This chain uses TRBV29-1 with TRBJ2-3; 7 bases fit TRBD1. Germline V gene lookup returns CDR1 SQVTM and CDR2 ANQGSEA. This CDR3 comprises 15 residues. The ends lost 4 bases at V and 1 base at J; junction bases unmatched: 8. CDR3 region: CSVAGGMSGTDTQYF. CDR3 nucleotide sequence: TGCAGCGTTGCAGGGGGAATGTCGGGCACAGATACGCAGTATTTT.